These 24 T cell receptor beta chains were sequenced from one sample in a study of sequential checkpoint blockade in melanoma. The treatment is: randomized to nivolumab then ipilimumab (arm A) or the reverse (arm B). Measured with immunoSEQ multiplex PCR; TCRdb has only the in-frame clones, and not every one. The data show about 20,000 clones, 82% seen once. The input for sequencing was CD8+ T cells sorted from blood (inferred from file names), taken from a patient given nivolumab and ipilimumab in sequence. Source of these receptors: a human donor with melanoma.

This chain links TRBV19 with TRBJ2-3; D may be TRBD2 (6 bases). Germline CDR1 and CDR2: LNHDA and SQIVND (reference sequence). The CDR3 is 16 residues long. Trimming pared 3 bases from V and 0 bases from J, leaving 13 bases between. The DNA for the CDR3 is TGTGCCAGTAGTATGCGGTGGGACTCAAGCACAGATACGCAGTATTTT. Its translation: CASSMRWDSSTDTQYF.

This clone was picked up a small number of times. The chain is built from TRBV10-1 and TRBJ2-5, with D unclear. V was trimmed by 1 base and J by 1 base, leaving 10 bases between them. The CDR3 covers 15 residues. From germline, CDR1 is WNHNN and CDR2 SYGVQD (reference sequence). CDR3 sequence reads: CASSEYRAPQETQYF. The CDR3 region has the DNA TGCGCCAGCAGTGAGTACCGAGCCCCCCAAGAGACCCAGTACTTC.

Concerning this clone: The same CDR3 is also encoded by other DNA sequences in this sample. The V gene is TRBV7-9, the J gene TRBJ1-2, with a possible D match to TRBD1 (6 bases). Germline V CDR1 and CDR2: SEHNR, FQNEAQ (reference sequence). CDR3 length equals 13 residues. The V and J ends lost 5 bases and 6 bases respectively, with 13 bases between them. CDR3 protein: CASSLEGVHGYTF. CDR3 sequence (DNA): TGTGCCAGCAGCCTAGAGGGGGTCCATGGCTACACCTTC. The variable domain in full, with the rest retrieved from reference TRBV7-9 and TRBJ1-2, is DTGVSQNPRHKITKRGQNVTFRCDPISEHNRLYWYRQTLGQGPEFLTYFQNEAQLEKSRLLSDRFSAERPKGSFSTLEIQRTEQGDSAMYLCASSLEGVHGYTFGSGTRLTVV.

In nucleotides, the CDR3 is TGTGCCAGCAGCCCGGGACAGGGGGACTACGAGCAGTACTTC. Its protein product is CASSPGQGDYEQYF. J is TRBJ2-7 and V is TRBV5-6, with 11 nucleotides matching TRBD1. V shed 4 bases, J shed 3 bases, and the junction held 3 bases outside the gene matches. There are 14 residues in the CDR3. Germline CDR1 is SGHDT and CDR2 is YYEEEE.

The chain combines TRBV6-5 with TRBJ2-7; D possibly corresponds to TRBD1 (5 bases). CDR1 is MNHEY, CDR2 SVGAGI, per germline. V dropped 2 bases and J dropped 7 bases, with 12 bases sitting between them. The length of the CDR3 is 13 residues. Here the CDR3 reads CASSYAQGWEQYF. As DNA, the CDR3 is TGTGCCAGCAGTTACGCGCAGGGCTGGGAGCAGTACTTC.

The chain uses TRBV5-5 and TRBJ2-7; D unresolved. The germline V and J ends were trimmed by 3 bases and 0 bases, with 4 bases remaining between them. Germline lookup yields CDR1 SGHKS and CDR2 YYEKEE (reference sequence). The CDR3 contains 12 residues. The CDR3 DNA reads TGTGCCAGCAGCTCGAGCTCCTACGAGCAGTACTTC. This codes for CASSSSSYEQYF. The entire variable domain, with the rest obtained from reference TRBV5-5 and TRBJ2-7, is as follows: DAGVTQSPTHLIKTRGQQVTLRCSPISGHKSVSWYQQVLGQGPQFIFQYYEKEERGRGNFPDRFSARQFPNYSSELNVNALLLGDSALYLCASSSSSYEQYFGPGTRLTVT.

CDR3 nucleotides: TGTGCCAGCAGCAGAGACGGACAGCATGAGCAGTTCTTC. Amino acid sequence: CASSRDGQHEQFF. The rearrangement links TRBV21-1 to TRBJ2-1; the D call in the table, TRBD1, was not verified against the DNA. TRBV21-1 is a documented pseudogene. The CDR3 extends over 13 amino acids.

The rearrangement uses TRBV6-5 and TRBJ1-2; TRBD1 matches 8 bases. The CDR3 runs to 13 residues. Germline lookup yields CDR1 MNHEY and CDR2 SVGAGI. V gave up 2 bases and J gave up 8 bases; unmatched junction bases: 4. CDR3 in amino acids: CASSYLTGDGYTF. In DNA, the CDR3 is TGTGCCAGCAGTTACCTGACAGGGGACGGCTACACCTTC.

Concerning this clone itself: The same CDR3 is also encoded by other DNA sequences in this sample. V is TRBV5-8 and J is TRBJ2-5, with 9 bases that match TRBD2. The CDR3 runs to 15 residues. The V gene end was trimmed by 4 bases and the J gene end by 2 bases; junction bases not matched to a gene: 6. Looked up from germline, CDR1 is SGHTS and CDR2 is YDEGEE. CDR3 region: CASSPSSGDQETQYF. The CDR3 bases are TGTGCCAGCAGCCCATCTAGCGGGGATCAAGAGACCCAGTACTTC.

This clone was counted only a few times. CDR3: CASSLGQGSSPLHF. The CDR3 nucleotides read TGTGCCAGCAGCTTAGGGCAGGGCAGCTCACCCCTCCACTTT. The gene calls are TRBV7-9 and TRBJ1-6, with D possibly TRBD1 on 5 matching bases. The CDR3 consists of 14 residues. Germline V gene lookup returns CDR1 SEHNR and CDR2 FQNEAQ (reference sequence). The germline V and J ends were trimmed by 1 base and 10 bases, with 11 bases remaining between them.

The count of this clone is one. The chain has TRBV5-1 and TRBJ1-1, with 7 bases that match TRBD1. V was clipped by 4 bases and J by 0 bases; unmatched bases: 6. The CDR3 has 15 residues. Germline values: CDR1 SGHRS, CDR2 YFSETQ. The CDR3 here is CASSRTGALNTEAFF. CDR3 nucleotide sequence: TGCGCCAGCAGCCGGACAGGAGCCCTGAACACTGAAGCTTTCTTT.

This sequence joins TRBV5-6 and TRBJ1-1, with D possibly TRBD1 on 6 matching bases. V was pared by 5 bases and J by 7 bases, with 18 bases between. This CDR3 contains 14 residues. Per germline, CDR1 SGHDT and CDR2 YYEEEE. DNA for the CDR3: TGTGCCAGCAGTCGGGACCGGGAACAGGGTGAAGCTTTCTTT. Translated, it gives CASSRDREQGEAFF.

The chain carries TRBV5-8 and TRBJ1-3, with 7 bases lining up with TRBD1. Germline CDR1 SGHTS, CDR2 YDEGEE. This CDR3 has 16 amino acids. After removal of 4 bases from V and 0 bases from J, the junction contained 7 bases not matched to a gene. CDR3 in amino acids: CASSEQDRSSGNTIYF. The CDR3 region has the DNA TGTGCCAGCAGCGAGCAGGACAGGAGCTCTGGAAACACCATATATTTT.

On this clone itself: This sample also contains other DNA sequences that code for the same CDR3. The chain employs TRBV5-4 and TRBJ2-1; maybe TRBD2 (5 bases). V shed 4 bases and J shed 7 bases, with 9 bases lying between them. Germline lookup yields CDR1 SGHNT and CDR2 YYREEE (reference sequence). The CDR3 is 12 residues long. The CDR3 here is CASSPGNNEQFF. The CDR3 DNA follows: TGTGCCAGCAGCCCGGGGAATAATGAGCAGTTCTTC.

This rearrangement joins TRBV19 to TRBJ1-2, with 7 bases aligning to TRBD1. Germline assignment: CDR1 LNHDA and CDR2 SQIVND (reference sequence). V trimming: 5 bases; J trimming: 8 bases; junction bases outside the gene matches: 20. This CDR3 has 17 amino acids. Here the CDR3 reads CASSPWDSSGPISGYTF. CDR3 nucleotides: TGTGCCAGTAGTCCCTGGGACAGTTCGGGACCGATTTCGGGCTACACCTTC. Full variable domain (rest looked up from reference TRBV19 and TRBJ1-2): DGGITQSPKYLFRKEGQNVTLSCEQNLNHDAMYWYRQDPGQGLRLIYYSQIVNDFQKGDIAEGYSVSREKKESFPLTVTSAQKNPTAFYLCASSPWDSSGPISGYTFGSGTRLTVV.

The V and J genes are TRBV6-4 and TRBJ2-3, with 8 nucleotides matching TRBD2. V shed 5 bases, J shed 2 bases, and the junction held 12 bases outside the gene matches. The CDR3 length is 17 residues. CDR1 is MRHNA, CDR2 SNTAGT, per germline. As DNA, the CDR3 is TGTGCCAGCAGTCCACTCCCGGGACTAGGATACACAGATACGCAGTATTTT. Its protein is CASSPLPGLGYTDTQYF.

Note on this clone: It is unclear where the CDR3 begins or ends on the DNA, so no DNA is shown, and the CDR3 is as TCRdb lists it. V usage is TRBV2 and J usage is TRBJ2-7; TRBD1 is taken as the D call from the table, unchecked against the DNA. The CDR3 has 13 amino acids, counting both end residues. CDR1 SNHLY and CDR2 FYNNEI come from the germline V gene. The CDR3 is CASSVGTGSQKYF.

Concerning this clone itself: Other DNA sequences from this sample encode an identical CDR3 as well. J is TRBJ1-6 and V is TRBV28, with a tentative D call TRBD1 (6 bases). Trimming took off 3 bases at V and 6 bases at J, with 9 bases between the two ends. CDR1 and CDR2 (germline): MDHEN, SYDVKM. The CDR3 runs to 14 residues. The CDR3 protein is CASSLDRFNSPLHF. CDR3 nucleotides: TGTGCCAGCAGTTTGGACAGATTTAATTCACCCCTCCACTTT.

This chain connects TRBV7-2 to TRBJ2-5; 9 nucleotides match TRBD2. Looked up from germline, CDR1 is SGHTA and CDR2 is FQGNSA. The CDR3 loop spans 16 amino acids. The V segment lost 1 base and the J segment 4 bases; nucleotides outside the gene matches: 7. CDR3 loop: CASSLVGGGAGETQYF. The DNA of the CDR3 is TGTGCCAGCAGCTTAGTGGGCGGGGGGGCCGGAGAGACCCAGTACTTC.

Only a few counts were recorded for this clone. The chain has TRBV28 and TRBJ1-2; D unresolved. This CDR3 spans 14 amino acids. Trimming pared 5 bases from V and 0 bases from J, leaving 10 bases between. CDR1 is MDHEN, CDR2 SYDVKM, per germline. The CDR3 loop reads CASSLEAPNYGYTF. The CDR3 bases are TGTGCCAGCAGTCTGGAAGCGCCTAACTATGGCTACACCTTC.

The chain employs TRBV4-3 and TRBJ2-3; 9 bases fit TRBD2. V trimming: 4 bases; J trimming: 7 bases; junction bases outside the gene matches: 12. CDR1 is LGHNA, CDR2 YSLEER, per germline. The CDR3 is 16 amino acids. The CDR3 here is CASSRRGGGAANTQYF. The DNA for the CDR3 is TGCGCCAGCAGCCGGCGGGGCGGGGGGGCCGCGAATACGCAGTATTTT.

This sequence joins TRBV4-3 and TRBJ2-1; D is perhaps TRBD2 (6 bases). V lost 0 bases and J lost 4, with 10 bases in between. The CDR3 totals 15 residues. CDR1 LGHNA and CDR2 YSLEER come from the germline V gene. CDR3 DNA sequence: TGCGCCAGCAGCCAAGATAGCGGAGTATACAATGAGCAGTTCTTC. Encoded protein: CASSQDSGVYNEQFF.

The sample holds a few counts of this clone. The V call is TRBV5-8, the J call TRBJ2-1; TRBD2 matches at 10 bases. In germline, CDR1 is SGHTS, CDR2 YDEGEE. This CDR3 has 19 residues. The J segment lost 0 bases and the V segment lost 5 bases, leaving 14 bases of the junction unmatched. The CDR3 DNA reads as TGTGCCAGCAGTCAAGACCCTAGCGGGGGCCAGAGCTCCTACAATGAGCAGTTCTTC. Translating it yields CASSQDPSGGQSSYNEQFF.

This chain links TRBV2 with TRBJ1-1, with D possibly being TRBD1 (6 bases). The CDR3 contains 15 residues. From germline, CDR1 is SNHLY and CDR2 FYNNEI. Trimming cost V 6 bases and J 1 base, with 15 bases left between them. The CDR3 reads CASSHVGGRNTEAFF. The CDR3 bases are TGTGCCAGCAGCCACGTGGGGGGGCGGAACACTGAAGCTTTCTTT. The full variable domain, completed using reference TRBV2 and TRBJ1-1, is EPEVTQTPSHQVTQMGQEVILRCVPISNHLYFYWYRQILGQKVEFLVSFYNNEISEKSEIFDDQFSVERPDGSNFTLKIRSTKLEDSAMYFCASSHVGGRNTEAFFGQGTRLTVV.